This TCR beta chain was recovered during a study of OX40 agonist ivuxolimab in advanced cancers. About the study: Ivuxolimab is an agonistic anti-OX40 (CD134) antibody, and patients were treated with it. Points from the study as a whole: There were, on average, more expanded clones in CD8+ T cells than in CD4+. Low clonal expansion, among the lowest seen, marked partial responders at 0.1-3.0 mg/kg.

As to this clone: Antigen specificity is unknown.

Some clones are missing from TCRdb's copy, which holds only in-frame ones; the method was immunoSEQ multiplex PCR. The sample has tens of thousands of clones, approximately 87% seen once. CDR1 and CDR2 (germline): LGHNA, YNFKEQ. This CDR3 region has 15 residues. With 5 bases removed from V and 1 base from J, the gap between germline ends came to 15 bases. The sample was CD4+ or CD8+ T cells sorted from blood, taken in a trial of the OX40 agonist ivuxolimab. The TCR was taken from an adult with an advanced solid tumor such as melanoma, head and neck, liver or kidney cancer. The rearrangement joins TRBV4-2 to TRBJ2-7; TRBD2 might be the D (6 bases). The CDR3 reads CASSLGRSGSYEQYF. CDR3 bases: TGTGCCAGCAGCTTGGGGAGAAGCGGGTCCTACGAGCAGTACTTC.